A selection of T cell receptor beta chains follows, all from one sample in a study of CD8 T cells in ankylosing spondylitis. TCRdb ran MiXCR on the 5' RACE reads and lists one entry per CDR3 protein. The sample records some 700,000 distinct CDR3 sequences, 15% to 20% being singletons. The specimen was blood, either unsorted or a sorted T cell fraction (not recorded which). These receptors were collected from a male donor with ankylosing spondylitis. Each CDR3 is given with its conserved first and last residue. The order of the fields is V gene, J gene, clone size, D gene, CDR3 protein, CDR3 DNA. A D gene is named only where the DNA matches it firmly. The size entry is marked missing in some rows and otherwise reads once, few, many or a size class.

v_call: TRBV10-2
j_call: TRBJ2-7
clone_size: .
d_call: TRBD2
cdr3_aa: CASSDGGNEQYF
cdr3_nt: TGCGCCAGCAGTGACGGGGGGAACGAGCAGTACTTC

v_call: TRBV20-1
j_call: TRBJ2-7
clone_size: few
d_call: .
cdr3_aa: CSARGRGAYEQYF
cdr3_nt: TGCAGTGCTCGGGGCAGGGGAGCGTACGAGCAGTACTTC

v_call: TRBV11-1
j_call: TRBJ2-1
clone_size: .
d_call: TRBD2
cdr3_aa: CASSQGLAGGPSSYNEQFF
cdr3_nt: TGTGCCAGCAGCCAGGGACTAGCGGGGGGGCCCAGCTCCTACAATGAGCAGTTCTTC

v_call: TRBV12-3/TRBV12-4
j_call: TRBJ2-1
clone_size: few
d_call: .
cdr3_aa: CASSFPVGRYEQFF
cdr3_nt: TGTGCCAGCAGTTTCCCCGTGGGCAGATATGAGCAGTTCTTC

v_call: TRBV7-2
j_call: TRBJ1-4
clone_size: .
d_call: TRBD1
cdr3_aa: CASSLGDRENEKLFF
cdr3_nt: TGTGCCAGCAGCTTAGGGGACAGGGAGAATGAAAAACTGTTTTTT

v_call: TRBV5-6
j_call: TRBJ2-7
clone_size: few
d_call: TRBD2
cdr3_aa: CASSGGTSDSYEQYF
cdr3_nt: TGTGCCAGCAGTGGCGGGACTAGCGACTCCTACGAGCAGTACTTC

v_call: TRBV21-1
j_call: TRBJ2-3
clone_size: .
d_call: .
cdr3_aa: CASSGPKVGGTGVADTQYF
cdr3_nt: TGTGCCAGCAGCGGACCTAAAGTGGGGGGGACAGGGGTGGCAGATACGCAGTATTTT

v_call: TRBV24-1
j_call: TRBJ2-7
clone_size: .
d_call: TRBD1
cdr3_aa: CATQAGTGIYEQYF
cdr3_nt: TGTGCCACCCAAGCCGGGACAGGGATCTACGAGCAGTACTTC

v_call: TRBV12-3/TRBV12-4
j_call: TRBJ2-1
clone_size: .
d_call: .
cdr3_aa: CASSFWHGRGNEQFF
cdr3_nt: TGTGCCAGCAGTTTTTGGCACGGGAGAGGCAATGAGCAGTTCTTC

v_call: TRBV12-3/TRBV12-4
j_call: TRBJ2-3
clone_size: few
d_call: TRBD1
cdr3_aa: CASSSTTGGQVDTQYF
cdr3_nt: TGTGCCAGCAGTTCAACGACAGGGGGCCAGGTGGATACGCAGTATTTT

v_call: TRBV6-4
j_call: TRBJ1-1
clone_size: few
d_call: .
cdr3_aa: CASSDKGSVTEAFF
cdr3_nt: TGTGCCAGCAGTGACAAGGGGTCGGTCACTGAAGCTTTCTTT

v_call: TRBV6-5
j_call: TRBJ1-1
clone_size: few
d_call: .
cdr3_aa: CASSSARFGMNTEAFF
cdr3_nt: TGTGCCAGCAGTTCCGCGCGATTCGGGATGAACACTGAAGCTTTCTTT

v_call: TRBV20-1
j_call: TRBJ1-5
clone_size: .
d_call: .
cdr3_aa: CSAREGTGQPQHF
cdr3_nt: TGCAGTGCTAGAGAAGGGACCGGTCAGCCCCAGCATTTT

v_call: TRBV12-3/TRBV12-4
j_call: TRBJ1-3
clone_size: few
d_call: .
cdr3_aa: CASNPGGGNTIYF
cdr3_nt: TGTGCCAGCAACCCTGGGGGCGGAAACACCATATATTTT

v_call: TRBV7-3
j_call: TRBJ1-2
clone_size: .
d_call: TRBD1
cdr3_aa: CASSPLDRGQGYGYTF
cdr3_nt: TGTGCCAGCAGCCCCTTGGACAGGGGGCAAGGCTATGGCTACACCTTC

v_call: TRBV7-8
j_call: TRBJ2-3
clone_size: .
d_call: TRBD1
cdr3_aa: CASSGRDRGQKGTDTQYF
cdr3_nt: TGTGCCAGCAGCGGCCGGGACAGGGGGCAAAAGGGAACAGATACGCAGTATTTT

v_call: TRBV7-9
j_call: TRBJ1-2
clone_size: .
d_call: .
cdr3_aa: CASSRRDDGYTF
cdr3_nt: TGTGCCAGCAGCCGAAGGGACGATGGCTACACCTTC

v_call: TRBV6-2/TRBV6-3
j_call: TRBJ1-1
clone_size: few
d_call: .
cdr3_aa: CASSYGKAGTSAFF
cdr3_nt: TGTGCCAGCAGTTATGGGAAGGCAGGGACGAGCGCTTTCTTT

v_call: TRBV12-3/TRBV12-4
j_call: TRBJ1-5
clone_size: .
d_call: .
cdr3_aa: CASRTTGNQPQHF
cdr3_nt: TGTGCCAGCAGGACGACGGGCAATCAGCCCCAGCATTTT

v_call: TRBV12-3/TRBV12-4
j_call: TRBJ2-7
clone_size: many
d_call: .
cdr3_aa: CASSFATYEQYF
cdr3_nt: TGTGCCAGCAGTTTTGCAACCTACGAGCAGTACTTC

v_call: TRBV20-1
j_call: TRBJ2-1
clone_size: many
d_call: .
cdr3_aa: CSAGHEQFF
cdr3_nt: TGCAGTGCGGGCCATGAGCAGTTCTTC

v_call: TRBV12-3/TRBV12-4
j_call: TRBJ2-3
clone_size: .
d_call: .
cdr3_aa: CASSLHPNTDTQYF
cdr3_nt: TGTGCCAGCAGTTTGCATCCAAACACAGATACGCAGTATTTT

v_call: TRBV4-1
j_call: TRBJ2-1
clone_size: .
d_call: TRBD2
cdr3_aa: CASSQGAASGGWEQFF
cdr3_nt: TGCGCCAGCAGCCAAGGGGCCGCTAGCGGAGGTTGGGAGCAGTTCTTC

v_call: TRBV19
j_call: TRBJ2-3
clone_size: .
d_call: .
cdr3_aa: CASSTWTGRESTDTQYF
cdr3_nt: TGTGCCAGTAGCACCTGGACAGGGAGGGAGAGCACAGATACGCAGTATTTT

v_call: TRBV7-9
j_call: TRBJ1-4
clone_size: .
d_call: .
cdr3_aa: CASSLDLGEKLFF
cdr3_nt: TGTGCCAGCAGCTTAGATTTGGGTGAAAAACTGTTTTTT

v_call: TRBV6-2/TRBV6-3
j_call: TRBJ2-7
clone_size: .
d_call: TRBD1
cdr3_aa: CASRETPGQDSYEQYF
cdr3_nt: TGTGCCAGCAGGGAGACCCCGGGACAGGACTCCTACGAGCAGTACTTC

v_call: TRBV2
j_call: TRBJ1-5
clone_size: .
d_call: .
cdr3_aa: CASSERTYQPQHF
cdr3_nt: TGTGCCAGCAGTGAACGCACCTATCAGCCCCAGCATTTT

v_call: TRBV7-3
j_call: TRBJ2-7
clone_size: .
d_call: TRBD1
cdr3_aa: CASSLTRTGMYEQYF
cdr3_nt: TGTGCCAGCAGTTTAACGCGGACAGGGATGTACGAGCAGTACTTC

v_call: TRBV12-3/TRBV12-4
j_call: TRBJ2-1
clone_size: few
d_call: TRBD2
cdr3_aa: CASSFGGSSGNEQFF
cdr3_nt: TGTGCCAGCAGTTTCGGCGGGAGCTCCGGAAATGAGCAGTTCTTC

v_call: TRBV5-4
j_call: TRBJ2-1
clone_size: .
d_call: TRBD1
cdr3_aa: CASRRGTDYNEQFF
cdr3_nt: TGTGCCAGCAGAAGGGGGACAGACTACAATGAGCAGTTCTTC

v_call: TRBV28
j_call: TRBJ2-1
clone_size: few
d_call: .
cdr3_aa: CASSEGSGLIYNEQFF
cdr3_nt: TGTGCCAGTTCAGAGGGGAGCGGCCTTATTTACAATGAGCAGTTCTTC

v_call: TRBV7-2
j_call: TRBJ2-1
clone_size: few
d_call: TRBD2
cdr3_aa: CASSARRTSGPNEQFF
cdr3_nt: TGTGCCAGCAGCGCGAGGCGGACTAGCGGACCTAATGAGCAGTTCTTC

v_call: TRBV20-1
j_call: TRBJ1-1
clone_size: .
d_call: .
cdr3_aa: CSAPGLREKAFF
cdr3_nt: TGCAGTGCTCCCGGGCTGAGGGAGAAAGCTTTCTTT

v_call: TRBV20-1
j_call: TRBJ1-4
clone_size: .
d_call: TRBD1
cdr3_aa: CSARQGQGREKLFF
cdr3_nt: TGCAGTGCCCGCCAAGGACAGGGTAGGGAAAAACTGTTTTTT

v_call: TRBV27
j_call: TRBJ2-7
clone_size: .
d_call: TRBD2
cdr3_aa: CASKHESGRYAYEQYF
cdr3_nt: TGTGCCAGCAAGCACGAAAGCGGGAGATACGCCTACGAGCAGTACTTC

v_call: TRBV29-1
j_call: TRBJ2-7
clone_size: few
d_call: .
cdr3_aa: CSVVGTETYEQYF
cdr3_nt: TGCAGCGTTGTGGGGACGGAAACCTACGAGCAGTACTTC

v_call: TRBV28
j_call: TRBJ2-7
clone_size: few
d_call: TRBD1
cdr3_aa: CASSETGINEQYF
cdr3_nt: TGTGCCAGCAGTGAGACAGGGATCAACGAGCAGTACTTC

v_call: TRBV12-3/TRBV12-4
j_call: TRBJ1-5
clone_size: many
d_call: .
cdr3_aa: CASSFKPDTQPQHF
cdr3_nt: TGTGCCAGCAGTTTTAAACCGGACACTCAGCCCCAGCATTTT

v_call: TRBV29-1
j_call: TRBJ1-1
clone_size: many
d_call: TRBD1
cdr3_aa: CSATPDRGYTEAFF
cdr3_nt: TGCAGCGCCACACCGGACAGGGGGTACACTGAAGCTTTCTTT

v_call: TRBV10-1
j_call: TRBJ2-7
clone_size: .
d_call: .
cdr3_aa: CASSERRTYEQYF
cdr3_nt: TGCGCCAGCAGTGAGAGGAGGACCTACGAGCAGTACTTC

v_call: TRBV12-3/TRBV12-4
j_call: TRBJ2-2
clone_size: .
d_call: .
cdr3_aa: CASSSPEARELSGPGELFF
cdr3_nt: TGTGCCAGCAGTTCCCCGGAAGCGCGAGAGCTTTCGGGGCCCGGGGAGCTGTTTTTT

v_call: TRBV9
j_call: TRBJ2-1
clone_size: few
d_call: TRBD2
cdr3_aa: CASSVVLAGGNEQFF
cdr3_nt: TGTGCCAGCAGCGTAGTTCTAGCGGGAGGGAATGAGCAGTTCTTC

v_call: TRBV20-1
j_call: TRBJ2-7
clone_size: .
d_call: TRBD2
cdr3_aa: CSAKGGSSYEQYF
cdr3_nt: TGCAGTGCTAAGGGCGGGAGCTCCTACGAGCAGTACTTC

v_call: TRBV5-5
j_call: TRBJ2-7
clone_size: .
d_call: .
cdr3_aa: CASSPGPDGGLTYEQYF
cdr3_nt: TGTGCCAGCAGCCCAGGACCGGACGGAGGACTTACCTACGAGCAGTACTTC